A selection of T cell receptor beta chains follows, all from one sample in a study of shared clonotypes between healthy human individuals. Data came from immunoSEQ multiplex PCR; TCRdb stores just in-frame clones and leaves some out. The data contain about 520,000 clones, 81% of them singletons. The source material was PBMCs. All receptors come from a woman aged 40 to 50 in good health. Some clones in this sample may be carry-over from other donors' samples. Each CDR3 is given with its conserved first and last residue. The D gene is left open where the match is weak. Clone size is given for some rows only: seen once, a few or many times, or a class if the clone is expanded.

D: TRBD1; J: TRBJ2-7; size: .; V: TRBV5-4; DNA: TGTGCCAGCAGCTTAACAGGGGTGGACGAGCAGTACTTC; CDR3: CASSLTGVDEQYF
D: .; J: TRBJ2-2; size: once; V: TRBV5-1; DNA: TGCGCCAGCAATAGTGGGGGACTTCGCCCCCCCGGGGAGCTGTTTTTT; CDR3: CASNSGGLRPPGELFF
D: .; J: TRBJ2-7; size: .; V: TRBV5-4; DNA: TGTGCCAGCAGCGGGTTACAGGGATTTACCTACGAGCAGTACTTC; CDR3: CASSGLQGFTYEQYF
D: TRBD2; J: TRBJ2-7; size: .; V: TRBV28; DNA: TGTGCCAGCGGGACTAGCGGCTCCTACGAGCAGTACTTC; CDR3: CASGTSGSYEQYF
D: .; J: TRBJ2-7; size: .; V: TRBV9; DNA: TGTGCCAGCAGCACCCACCCGCAGGGTGGGGGGGAGCAGTACTTC; CDR3: CASSTHPQGGGEQYF
D: .; J: TRBJ2-5; size: once; V: TRBV10-3; DNA: TGTGCCACCCAGAAAGCGAGAGAGGAGACCCAGTACTTC; CDR3: CATQKAREETQYF
D: .; J: TRBJ1-3; size: .; V: TRBV6-5; DNA: TGTGCCAGCAGTGCGGGGTTTTCTGGAAACACCATATATTTT; CDR3: CASSAGFSGNTIYF
D: TRBD1; J: TRBJ2-7; size: .; V: TRBV14; DNA: TGTGCCAGCAGCCAAGGGGTCACAGGGGGATTGAAGGGCGAGCAGTACTTC; CDR3: CASSQGVTGGLKGEQYF
D: .; J: TRBJ2-1; size: .; V: TRBV18; DNA: TGTGCCAGTAACAATCGAGGGACCTACAATGAGCAGTTCTTC; CDR3: CASNNRGTYNEQFF
D: .; J: TRBJ1-2; size: .; V: TRBV29-1; DNA: TGCAGCGTTGGACCAGACGGATACTATGGCTACACCTTC; CDR3: CSVGPDGYYGYTF
D: .; J: TRBJ2-1; size: .; V: TRBV7-6; DNA: TGTGCCAGCAGCTTAGGTTTCTCGGGGAATGAGCAGTTCTTC; CDR3: CASSLGFSGNEQFF
D: .; J: TRBJ1-1; size: .; V: TRBV30; DNA: TGTGCCTGGAGTTCGGGGGGTTTGGGCACTGAAGCTTTCTTT; CDR3: CAWSSGGLGTEAFF
D: .; J: TRBJ1-4; size: .; V: TRBV27; DNA: TGTGCCAGCAGTTTATTCGGCCCGTCTAATGAAAAACTGTTTTTT; CDR3: CASSLFGPSNEKLFF
D: TRBD2; J: TRBJ2-3; size: .; V: TRBV9; DNA: TGTGCCAGCAGCCCGGGACTAGCGGGAGCAGATACGCAGTATTTT; CDR3: CASSPGLAGADTQYF
D: .; J: TRBJ2-7; size: .; V: TRBV28; DNA: TGTGCCAGCAGTTTACCTAATTACGAGCAGTACTTC; CDR3: CASSLPNYEQYF
D: .; J: TRBJ1-4; size: .; V: TRBV2; DNA: TGTGCCAGCACCCCCCTGGTTTGGGAAAAACTGTTTTTT; CDR3: CASTPLVWEKLFF
D: .; J: TRBJ2-7; size: .; V: TRBV18; DNA: TGTGCCAGCTCACCTGGCACCTCTGATCACGAGCAGTACTTC; CDR3: CASSPGTSDHEQYF
D: TRBD1; J: TRBJ2-7; size: .; V: TRBV14; DNA: TGTGCCAGCAGCCAAGATTCCCAGGGGGCCCCCTACGAGCAGTACTTC; CDR3: CASSQDSQGAPYEQYF
D: TRBD1; J: TRBJ1-5; size: .; V: TRBV19; DNA: TGTGCCAGTAGTATCAGGACAGGCCTTACGGGAGAGGCCCAGCATTTT; CDR3: CASSIRTGLTGEAQHF
D: .; J: TRBJ2-5; size: .; V: TRBV4-1; DNA: TGCGCCAGCAGCCGGAAGGGGGGGGAGACCCAGTACTTC; CDR3: CASSRKGGETQYF
D: TRBD2; J: TRBJ2-3; size: .; V: TRBV5-1; DNA: TGCGCCAGCAGCTTGGCTCTTAGCGGGGCCACAGATACGCAGTATTTT; CDR3: CASSLALSGATDTQYF
D: TRBD2; J: TRBJ2-7; size: .; V: TRBV27; DNA: TGTGCCAGCAGGGTTACTAGCGGGGATACCTACGAGCAGTACTTC; CDR3: CASRVTSGDTYEQYF
D: .; J: TRBJ2-2; size: .; V: TRBV4-3; DNA: TGCGCCAGCAGCCAAAACTTGGACAGTACGAACACCGGGGAGCTGTTTTTT; CDR3: CASSQNLDSTNTGELFF
D: TRBD2; J: TRBJ2-1; size: .; V: TRBV13; DNA: TGTGCCAGCAGCCCCCTACTAGCGGGAGTGGGTAATGAGCAGTTCTTC; CDR3: CASSPLLAGVGNEQFF
D: .; J: TRBJ1-4; size: .; V: TRBV4-2; DNA: TGTGCCAGCAGCCAAGATCCCGGAGGGGGAACAACTAATGAAAAACTGTTTTTT; CDR3: CASSQDPGGGTTNEKLFF
D: .; J: TRBJ1-1; size: few; V: TRBV4-2; DNA: TGTGCCAGCAGCCAAGGCGGAGGACAAGCTTTCTTT; CDR3: CASSQGGGQAFF
D: .; J: TRBJ1-1; size: .; V: TRBV5-4; DNA: TGTGCCAGCAGCATGGACCGACACACCGAAGCTTTCTTT; CDR3: CASSMDRHTEAFF
D: .; J: TRBJ1-4; size: many; V: TRBV27; DNA: TGTGCCAGCAGTTTAGCTGCAACTAATGAAAAACTGTTTTTT; CDR3: CASSLAATNEKLFF
D: .; J: TRBJ1-3; size: .; V: TRBV28; DNA: TGTGCCAGCAGTTTAGAACAGGGCCTCTCTGGAAACACCATATATTTT; CDR3: CASSLEQGLSGNTIYF
D: .; J: TRBJ1-1; size: once; V: TRBV2; DNA: TGTGCCAGCACCCTTATGAACACTGAAGCTTTCTTT; CDR3: CASTLMNTEAFF
D: .; J: TRBJ1-5; size: .; V: TRBV6-1; DNA: TGTGCCAGCAGTGACCAGCCCTCGACGCCCCAGCATTTT; CDR3: CASSDQPSTPQHF
D: .; J: TRBJ1-2; size: .; V: TRBV7-2; DNA: TGTGCCAGCAGCTTAGTGCCAGACACCTATGGCTACACCTTC; CDR3: CASSLVPDTYGYTF
D: .; J: TRBJ2-3; size: .; V: TRBV5-1; DNA: TGCGCCAGCAGCTTGGAGCCGGGAGAGGGAACAGATACGCAGTATTTT; CDR3: CASSLEPGEGTDTQYF
D: TRBD1; J: TRBJ1-2; size: .; V: TRBV19; DNA: TGTGCCAGTAGGAAACCAGGACAGGATAGTGGCTACACCTTC; CDR3: CASRKPGQDSGYTF
D: TRBD2; J: TRBJ2-7; size: .; V: TRBV27; DNA: TGTGCCAGCAGTTTTGGGAGGACTAGCCCCTACGAGCAGTACTTC; CDR3: CASSFGRTSPYEQYF
D: TRBD2; J: TRBJ2-5; size: .; V: TRBV28; DNA: TGTGCCAGCAGTTTGGGACTAGCGGGAGCGGAGACCCAGTACTTC; CDR3: CASSLGLAGAETQYF
D: .; J: TRBJ1-1; size: .; V: TRBV7-9; DNA: TGTGCCAGCAGCTTCCTGGGGGGCGGAGGCACTGAAGCTTTCTTT; CDR3: CASSFLGGGGTEAFF
D: .; J: TRBJ2-7; size: .; V: TRBV6-6; DNA: TGTGCCAGCAGAGAGCCCCTGTGGGAGCAGTACTTC; CDR3: CASREPLWEQYF
D: .; J: TRBJ1-5; size: .; V: TRBV6-1; DNA: TGTGCCAGCAGGGCCGGTGATAGCAATCAGCCCCAGCATTTT; CDR3: CASRAGDSNQPQHF
D: .; J: TRBJ1-2; size: once; V: TRBV6-1; DNA: TGTGCCAGCAGTGAGAAGGGGGAATGGGGCTACACCTTC; CDR3: CASSEKGEWGYTF